This entry concerns a single T cell receptor (beta chain). This CDR3 comprises 13 residues. Unmatched junction bases numbered 6, after V lost 7 bases and J lost 4 bases. CDR1 and CDR2 (germline): SNHLY, FYNNEI. This specimen comes from a study of OX40 agonist ivuxolimab in advanced cancers. For the study at large: Enrollees could have had prior anti-PD-1, anti-PD-L1 or anti-CTLA-4 therapy, which over 35% had received.

The method was immunoSEQ multiplex PCR; TCRdb's version includes in-frame clones alone and lacks a portion of them. This sample has tens of thousands of clones, with 86% found just once. The material was CD4+ or CD8+ T cells sorted from blood, obtained in a trial of the OX40 agonist ivuxolimab. This chain links TRBV2 with TRBJ2-5; 7 bases are shared with TRBD1. The sequence was collected from an adult with an advanced solid tumor such as melanoma, head and neck, liver or kidney cancer. CDR3 in amino acids: CASTRTGVETQYF. CDR3 bases: TGTGCCAGCACCAGGACAGGCGTAGAGACCCAGTACTTC.